This T cell receptor beta chain emerged from a study of T cell responses to AZD1222 COVID-19 vaccine. Study-level background: Second-dose schedules of about 4 or about 12 weeks were combined.

Repertoires were generated with immunoSEQ multiplex PCR, while TCRdb's copy carries only in-frame clones and drops some. This sample has 100,000 or so clones, with 87% found just once. As concerns this clone: The antigen is undetermined.

This CDR3 is built from 14 residues. CDR1 and CDR2 from the germline V gene are SGDLS and YYNGEE. Trimming shortened V by 0 bases and J by 3 bases, and 7 bases separated the two germline ends. The study, taken as a whole, reports: Distributed over spike, vaccine-associated CD4 TCRs predominated at 160-218 and 743-854. With two AZD1222 doses given, Spike-specific TCR breadth and depth both rose. Donors in the cohort were predominantly white British and more often female, and clonal diversity was possibly underestimated.

The starting material was peripheral blood, obtained on day 0 of AZD1222 vaccination. The source is an adult in good health. The chain carries TRBV9 and TRBJ1-3; D uncertain. This CDR3 is CASSVEHVGNTIYF. In DNA form, the CDR3 reads TGTGCCAGCAGCGTAGAACACGTTGGAAACACCATATATTTT.